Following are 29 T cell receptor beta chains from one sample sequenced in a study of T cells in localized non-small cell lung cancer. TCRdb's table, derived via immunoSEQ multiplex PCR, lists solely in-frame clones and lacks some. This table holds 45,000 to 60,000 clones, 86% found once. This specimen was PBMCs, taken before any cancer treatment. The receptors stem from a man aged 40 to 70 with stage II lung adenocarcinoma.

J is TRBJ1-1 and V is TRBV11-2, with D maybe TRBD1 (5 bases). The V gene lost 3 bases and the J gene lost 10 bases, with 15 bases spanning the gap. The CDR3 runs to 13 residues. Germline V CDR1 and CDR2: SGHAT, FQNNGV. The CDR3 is CASSFGDRGRAFF. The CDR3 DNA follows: TGTGCCAGCAGCTTTGGGGACCGCGGACGAGCTTTCTTT. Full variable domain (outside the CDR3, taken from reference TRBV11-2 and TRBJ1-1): EAGVAQSPRYKIIEKRQSVAFWCNPISGHATLYWYQQILGQGPKLLIQFQNNGVVDDSQLPKDRFSAERLKGVDSTLKIQPAKLEDSAVYLCASSFGDRGRAFFGQGTRLTVV.

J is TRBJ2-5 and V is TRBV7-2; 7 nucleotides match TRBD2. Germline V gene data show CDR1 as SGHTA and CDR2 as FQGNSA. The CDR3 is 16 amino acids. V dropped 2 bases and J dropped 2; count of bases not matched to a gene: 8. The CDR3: CASSLTLALPQETQYF. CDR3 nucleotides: TGTGCCAGCAGCTTAACACTAGCGCTCCCACAAGAGACCCAGTACTTC.

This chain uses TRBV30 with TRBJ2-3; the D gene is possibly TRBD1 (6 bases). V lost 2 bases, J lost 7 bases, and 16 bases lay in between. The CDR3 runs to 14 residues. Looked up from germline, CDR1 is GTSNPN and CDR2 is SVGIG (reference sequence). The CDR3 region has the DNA TGTGCCTGGAGTTTGGGGGCCCCTGAGAATACGCAGTATTTT. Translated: CAWSLGAPENTQYF.

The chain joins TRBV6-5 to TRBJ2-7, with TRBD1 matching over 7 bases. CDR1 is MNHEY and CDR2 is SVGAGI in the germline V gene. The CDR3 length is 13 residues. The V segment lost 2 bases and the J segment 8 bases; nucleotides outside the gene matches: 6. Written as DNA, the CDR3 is TGTGCCAGCAGTTACGTCCCGACAGGGCAGCAGTACTTC. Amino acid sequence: CASSYVPTGQQYF.

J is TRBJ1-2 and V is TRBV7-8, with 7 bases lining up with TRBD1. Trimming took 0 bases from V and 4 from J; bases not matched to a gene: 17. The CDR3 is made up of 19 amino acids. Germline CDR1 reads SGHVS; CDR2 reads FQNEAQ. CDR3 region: CASSLALRDRDSRGYGYTF. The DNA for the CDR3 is TGTGCCAGCAGCTTAGCCCTGCGAGACAGGGACTCGCGGGGCTATGGCTACACCTTC.

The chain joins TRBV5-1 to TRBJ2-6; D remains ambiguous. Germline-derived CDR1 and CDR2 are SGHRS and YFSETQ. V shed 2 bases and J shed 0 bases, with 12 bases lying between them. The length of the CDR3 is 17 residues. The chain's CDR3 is CASSLLQLSSGANVLTF. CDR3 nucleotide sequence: TGCGCCAGCAGCTTATTACAGCTTTCCTCTGGGGCCAACGTCCTGACTTTC.

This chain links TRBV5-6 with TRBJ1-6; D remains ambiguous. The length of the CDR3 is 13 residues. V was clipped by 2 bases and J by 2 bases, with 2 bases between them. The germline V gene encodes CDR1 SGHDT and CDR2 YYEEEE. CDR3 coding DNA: TGTGCCAGCAGCTTAACCTATAATTCACCCCTCCACTTT. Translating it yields CASSLTYNSPLHF. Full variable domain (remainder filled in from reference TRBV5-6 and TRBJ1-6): DAGVTQSPTHLIKTRGQQVTLRCSPKSGHDTVSWYQQALGQGPQFIFQYYEEEERQRGNFPDRFSGHQFPNYSSELNVNALLLGDSALYLCASSLTYNSPLHFGNGTRLTVT.

The chain's CDR3 is CASTKRGVGYNEQFF. The CDR3 DNA sequence: TGTGCCAGCACCAAGCGGGGGGTAGGGTACAATGAGCAGTTCTTC. V usage is TRBV5-6 and J usage is TRBJ2-1; 9 positions agree with TRBD2. Trimming removed 6 bases from V and 4 bases from J; junction bases left unmatched: 8. Germline CDR1 SGHDT, CDR2 YYEEEE. This CDR3 region has 15 residues.

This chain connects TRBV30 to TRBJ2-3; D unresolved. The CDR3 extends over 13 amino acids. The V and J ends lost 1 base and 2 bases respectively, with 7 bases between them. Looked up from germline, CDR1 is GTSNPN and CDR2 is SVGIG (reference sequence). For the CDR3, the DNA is TGTGCCTGGAGTGACCTCAACACAGATACGCAGTATTTT. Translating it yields CAWSDLNTDTQYF.

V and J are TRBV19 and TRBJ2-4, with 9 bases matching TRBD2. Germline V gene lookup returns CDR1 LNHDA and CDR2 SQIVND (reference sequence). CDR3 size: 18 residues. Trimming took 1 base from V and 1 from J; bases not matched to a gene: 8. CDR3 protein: CASSIAWRGGSAKNIQYF. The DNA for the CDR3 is TGTGCCAGTAGTATAGCGTGGCGGGGGGGCTCGGCCAAAAACATTCAGTACTTC. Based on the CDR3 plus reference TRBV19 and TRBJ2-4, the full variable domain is DGGITQSPKYLFRKEGQNVTLSCEQNLNHDAMYWYRQDPGQGLRLIYYSQIVNDFQKGDIAEGYSVSREKKESFPLTVTSAQKNPTAFYLCASSIAWRGGSAKNIQYFGAGTRLSVL.

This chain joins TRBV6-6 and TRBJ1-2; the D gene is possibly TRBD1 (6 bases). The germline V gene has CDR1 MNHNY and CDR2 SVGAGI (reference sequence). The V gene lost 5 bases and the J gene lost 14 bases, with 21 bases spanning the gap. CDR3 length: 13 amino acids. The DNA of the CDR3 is TGTGCCAGCAGTGGAGGACAGACCTCCTCGGGGACCTTC. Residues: CASSGGQTSSGTF.

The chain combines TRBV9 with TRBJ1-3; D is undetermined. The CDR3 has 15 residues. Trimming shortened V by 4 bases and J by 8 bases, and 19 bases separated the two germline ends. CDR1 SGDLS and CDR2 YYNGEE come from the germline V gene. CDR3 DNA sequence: TGTGCCAGCAGCCCTCGAACCCAGGCCGCCGACACCATATATTTT. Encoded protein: CASSPRTQAADTIYF.

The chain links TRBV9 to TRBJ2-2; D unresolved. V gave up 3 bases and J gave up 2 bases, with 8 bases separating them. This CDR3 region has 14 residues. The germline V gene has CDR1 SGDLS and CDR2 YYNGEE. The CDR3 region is CASSATGNTGELFF. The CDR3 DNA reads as TGTGCCAGCAGCGCCACTGGAAACACCGGGGAGCTGTTTTTT.

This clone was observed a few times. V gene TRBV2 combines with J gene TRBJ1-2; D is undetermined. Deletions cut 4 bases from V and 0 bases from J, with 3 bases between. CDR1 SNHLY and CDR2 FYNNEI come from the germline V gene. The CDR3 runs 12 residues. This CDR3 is CASSVTNYGYTF. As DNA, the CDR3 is TGTGCCAGCAGTGTCACTAACTATGGCTACACCTTC.

The CDR3 coding sequence is TGTGCCTGGAGTGTCGGGGGATGGAATGAGCAGTTCTTC. This sequence encodes CAWSVGGWNEQFF. The V gene is TRBV30, the J gene TRBJ2-1; a possible D gene is TRBD2 (6 bases). The germline CDR1 and CDR2 sequences are GTSNPN and SVGIG (reference sequence). This CDR3 region has 13 residues. Trimming took off 0 bases at V and 7 bases at J, with 10 bases between the two ends. Drawing the rest from reference TRBV30 and TRBJ2-1, the complete variable domain is SQTIHQWPATLVQPVGSPLSLECTVEGTSNPNLYWYRQAAGRGLQLLFYSVGIGQISSEVPQNLSASRPQDRQFILSSKKLLLSDSGFYLCAWSVGGWNEQFFGPGTRLTVL.

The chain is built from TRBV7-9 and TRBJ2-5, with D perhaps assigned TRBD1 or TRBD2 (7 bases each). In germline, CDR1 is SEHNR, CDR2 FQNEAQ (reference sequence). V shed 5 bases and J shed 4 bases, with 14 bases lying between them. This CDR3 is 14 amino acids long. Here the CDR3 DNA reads TGTGCCAGCAGCCCAGACAGGGAGGGAGAGACCCAGTACTTC. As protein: CASSPDREGETQYF.

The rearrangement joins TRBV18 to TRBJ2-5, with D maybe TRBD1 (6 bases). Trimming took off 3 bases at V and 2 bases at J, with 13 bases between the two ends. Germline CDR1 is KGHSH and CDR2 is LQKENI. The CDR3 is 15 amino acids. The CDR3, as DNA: TGTGCCAGCTCACCCCAACCGGGACAACAAGAGACCCAGTACTTC. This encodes CASSPQPGQQETQYF.

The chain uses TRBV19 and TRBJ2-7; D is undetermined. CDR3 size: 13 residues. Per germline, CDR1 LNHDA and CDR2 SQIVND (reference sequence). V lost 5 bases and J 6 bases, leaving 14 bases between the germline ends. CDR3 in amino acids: CASSETLLGEQYV. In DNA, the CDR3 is TGTGCCAGTAGTGAGACCTTACTCGGCGAGCAGTACGTC.

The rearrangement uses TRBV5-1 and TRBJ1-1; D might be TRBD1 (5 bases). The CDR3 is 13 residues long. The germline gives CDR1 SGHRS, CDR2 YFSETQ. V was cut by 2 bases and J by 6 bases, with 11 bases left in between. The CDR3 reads CASSFSQGAEAFF. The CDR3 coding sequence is TGCGCCAGCAGCTTCAGTCAGGGTGCTGAAGCTTTCTTT.

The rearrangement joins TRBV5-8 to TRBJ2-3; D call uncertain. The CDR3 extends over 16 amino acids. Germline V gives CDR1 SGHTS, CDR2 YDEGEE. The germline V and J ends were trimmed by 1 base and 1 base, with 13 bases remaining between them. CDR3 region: CASSLQREIGTDTQYF. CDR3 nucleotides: TGTGCCAGCAGCTTGCAGCGTGAGATCGGCACAGATACGCAGTATTTT.

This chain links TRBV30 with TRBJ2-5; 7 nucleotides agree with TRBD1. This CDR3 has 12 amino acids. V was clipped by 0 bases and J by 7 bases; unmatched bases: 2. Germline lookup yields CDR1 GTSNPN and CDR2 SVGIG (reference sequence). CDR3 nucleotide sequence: TGTGCCTGGAGTGTTCCAGGGGGGACCCAGTACTTC. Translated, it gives CAWSVPGGTQYF.

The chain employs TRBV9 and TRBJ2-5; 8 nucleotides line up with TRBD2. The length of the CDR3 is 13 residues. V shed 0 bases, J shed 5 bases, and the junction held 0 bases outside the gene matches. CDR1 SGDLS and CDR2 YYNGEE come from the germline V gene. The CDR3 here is CASSVGTSETQYF. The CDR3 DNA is TGTGCCAGCAGCGTAGGGACTAGCGAGACCCAGTACTTC.

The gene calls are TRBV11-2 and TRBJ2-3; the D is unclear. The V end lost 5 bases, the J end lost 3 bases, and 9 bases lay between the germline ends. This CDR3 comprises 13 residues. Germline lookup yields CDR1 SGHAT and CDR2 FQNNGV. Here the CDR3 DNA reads TGTGCCAGCAGCCACCTAACAACAGATACGCAGTATTTT. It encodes CASSHLTTDTQYF.

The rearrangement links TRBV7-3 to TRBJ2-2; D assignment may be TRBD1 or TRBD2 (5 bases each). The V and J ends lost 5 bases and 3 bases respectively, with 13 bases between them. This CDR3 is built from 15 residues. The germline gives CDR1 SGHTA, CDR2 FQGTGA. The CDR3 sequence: CASSPSGPDTGELFF. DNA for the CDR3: TGTGCCAGCAGCCCCTCGGGGCCGGACACCGGGGAGCTGTTTTTT.

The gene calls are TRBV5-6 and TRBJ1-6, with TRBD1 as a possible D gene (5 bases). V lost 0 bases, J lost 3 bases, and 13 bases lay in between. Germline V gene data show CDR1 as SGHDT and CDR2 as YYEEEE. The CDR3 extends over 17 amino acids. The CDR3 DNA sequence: TGTGCCAGCAGCTTGGCCGCGGGGACGGGCTATAATTCACCCCTCCACTTT. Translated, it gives CASSLAAGTGYNSPLHF.

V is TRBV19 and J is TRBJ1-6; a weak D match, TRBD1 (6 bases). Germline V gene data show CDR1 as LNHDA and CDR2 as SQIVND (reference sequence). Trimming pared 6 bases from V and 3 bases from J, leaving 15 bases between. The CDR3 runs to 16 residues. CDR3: CASRGRTGNYNSPLHF. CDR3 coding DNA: TGTGCCAGTAGGGGTAGAACAGGGAACTATAATTCACCCCTCCACTTT.

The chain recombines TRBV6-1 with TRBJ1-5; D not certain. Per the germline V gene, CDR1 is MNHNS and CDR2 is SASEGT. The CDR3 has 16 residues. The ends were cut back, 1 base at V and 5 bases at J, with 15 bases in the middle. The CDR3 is CASSEGRLDTYQPQHF. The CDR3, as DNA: TGTGCCAGCAGTGAAGGAAGGCTCGACACCTATCAGCCCCAGCATTTT.

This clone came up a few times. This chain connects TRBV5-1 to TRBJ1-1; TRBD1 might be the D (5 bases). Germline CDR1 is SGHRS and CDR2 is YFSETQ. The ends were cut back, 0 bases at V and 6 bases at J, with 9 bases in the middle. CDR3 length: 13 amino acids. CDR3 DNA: TGCGCCAGCAGCTTGGGACAGAAGGCTGAAGCTTTCTTT. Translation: CASSLGQKAEAFF.

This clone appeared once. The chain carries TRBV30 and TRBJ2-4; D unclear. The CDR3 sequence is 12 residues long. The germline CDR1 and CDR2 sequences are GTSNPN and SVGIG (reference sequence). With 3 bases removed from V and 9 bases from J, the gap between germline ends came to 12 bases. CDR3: CAWRNPKGIQYF. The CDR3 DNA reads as TGTGCCTGGAGGAACCCAAAGGGCATTCAGTACTTC. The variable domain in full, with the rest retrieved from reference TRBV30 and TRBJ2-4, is SQTIHQWPATLVQPVGSPLSLECTVEGTSNPNLYWYRQAAGRGLQLLFYSVGIGQISSEVPQNLSASRPQDRQFILSSKKLLLSDSGFYLCAWRNPKGIQYFGAGTRLSVL.